The source of this TCR beta chain is a study of blood T cell repertoires in COVID-19. Study background: The samples span acute and convalescent COVID-19 from the United States, Italy and Spain.

Trimming cost V 3 bases and J 11 bases, with 19 bases left between them. CDR1 is MDHEN, CDR2 SYDVKM, per germline. The CDR3 has 15 residues. The protocol was immunoSEQ multiplex PCR, while the TCRdb copy is restricted to in-frame clones and leaves out a portion. The data show approximately 250,000 clones, 70% to 90% seen once. Sequencing input: peripheral blood. This receptor was obtained from a man between 35 and 55 years old with acute or convalescent COVID-19. The rearrangement links TRBV28 to TRBJ1-4; D possibly corresponds to TRBD1 (5 bases). CDR3 in DNA: TGTGCCAGCAGTTTCGATGGCCGGCGGGGCGAGAAACTGTTTTTT. It codes for CASSFDGRRGEKLFF. Variable domain in full (rest from reference TRBV28 and TRBJ1-4): DVKVTQSSRYLVKRTGEKVFLECVQDMDHENMFWYRQDPGLGLRLIYFSYDVKMKEKGDIPEGYSVSREKKERFSLILESASTNQTSMYLCASSFDGRRGEKLFFGSGTQLSVL.